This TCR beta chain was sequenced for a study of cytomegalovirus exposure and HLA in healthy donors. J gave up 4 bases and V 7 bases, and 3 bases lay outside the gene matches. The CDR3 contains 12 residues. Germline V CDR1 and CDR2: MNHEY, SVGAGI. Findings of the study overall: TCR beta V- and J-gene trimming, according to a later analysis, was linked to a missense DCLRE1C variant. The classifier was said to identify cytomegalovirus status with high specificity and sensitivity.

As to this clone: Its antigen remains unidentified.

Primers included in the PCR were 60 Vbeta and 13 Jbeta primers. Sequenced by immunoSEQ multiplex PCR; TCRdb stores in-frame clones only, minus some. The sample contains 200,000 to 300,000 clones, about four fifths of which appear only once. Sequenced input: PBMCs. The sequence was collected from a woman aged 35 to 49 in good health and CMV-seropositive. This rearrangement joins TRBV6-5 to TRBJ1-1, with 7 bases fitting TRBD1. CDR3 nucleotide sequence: TGTGCCAGCATCCAGGGGGGCACTGAAGCTTTCTTT. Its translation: CASIQGGTEAFF.